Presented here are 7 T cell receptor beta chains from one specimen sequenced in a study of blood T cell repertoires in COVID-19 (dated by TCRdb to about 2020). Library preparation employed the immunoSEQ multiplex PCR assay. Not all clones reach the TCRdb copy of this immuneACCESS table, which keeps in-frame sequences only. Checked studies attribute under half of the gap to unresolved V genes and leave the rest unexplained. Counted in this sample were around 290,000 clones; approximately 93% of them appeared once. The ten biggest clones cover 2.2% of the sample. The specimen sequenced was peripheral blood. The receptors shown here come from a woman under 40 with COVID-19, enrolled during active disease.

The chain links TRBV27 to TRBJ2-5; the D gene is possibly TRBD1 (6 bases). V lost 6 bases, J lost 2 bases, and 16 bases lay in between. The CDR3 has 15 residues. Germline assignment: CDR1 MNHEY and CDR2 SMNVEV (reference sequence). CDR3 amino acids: CASRTMRTAQETQYF. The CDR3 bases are TGTGCCAGCAGGACAATGAGGACAGCGCAAGAGACCCAGTACTTC.

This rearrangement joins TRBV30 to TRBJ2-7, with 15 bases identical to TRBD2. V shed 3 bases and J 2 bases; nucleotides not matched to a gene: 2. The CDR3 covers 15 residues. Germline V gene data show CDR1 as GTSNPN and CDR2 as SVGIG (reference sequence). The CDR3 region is CAWRGLAGGAYEQYF. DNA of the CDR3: TGTGCCTGGAGGGGACTAGCGGGAGGTGCCTACGAGCAGTACTTC.

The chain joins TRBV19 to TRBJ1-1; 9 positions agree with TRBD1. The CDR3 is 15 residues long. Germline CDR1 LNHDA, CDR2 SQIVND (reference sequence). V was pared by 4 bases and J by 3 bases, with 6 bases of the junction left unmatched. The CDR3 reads CASSTNRGLDTEAFF. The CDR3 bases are TGTGCCAGTAGTACCAACAGGGGGCTGGACACTGAAGCTTTCTTT.

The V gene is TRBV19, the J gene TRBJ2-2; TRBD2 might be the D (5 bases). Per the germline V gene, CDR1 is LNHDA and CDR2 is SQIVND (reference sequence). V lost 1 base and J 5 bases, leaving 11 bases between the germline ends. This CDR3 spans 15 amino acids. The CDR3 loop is CASSIAPPGTGELFF. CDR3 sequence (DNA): TGTGCCAGTAGTATAGCCCCGCCGGGAACCGGGGAGCTGTTTTTT.

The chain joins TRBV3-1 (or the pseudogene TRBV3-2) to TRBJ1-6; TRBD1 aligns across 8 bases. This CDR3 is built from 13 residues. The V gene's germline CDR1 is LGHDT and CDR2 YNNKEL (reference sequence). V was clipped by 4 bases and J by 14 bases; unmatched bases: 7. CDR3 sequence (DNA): TGTGCCAGCAGCCCCACGATGACAGGGGCCCTCCACTTT. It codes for CASSPTMTGALHF.

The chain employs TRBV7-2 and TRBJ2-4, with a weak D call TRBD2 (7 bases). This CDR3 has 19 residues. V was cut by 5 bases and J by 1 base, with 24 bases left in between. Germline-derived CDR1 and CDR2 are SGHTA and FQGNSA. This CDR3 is CASSPIGGGSDVAKNIQYF. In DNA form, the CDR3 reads TGTGCCAGCAGCCCCATAGGGGGGGGGTCGGACGTTGCCAAAAACATTCAGTACTTC. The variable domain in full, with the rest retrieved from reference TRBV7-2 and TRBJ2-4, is GAGVSQSPSNKVTEKGKDVELRCDPISGHTALYWYRQSLGQGLEFLIYFQGNSAPDKSGLPSDRFSAERTGGSVSTLTIQRTQQEDSAVYLCASSPIGGGSDVAKNIQYFGAGTRLSVL.

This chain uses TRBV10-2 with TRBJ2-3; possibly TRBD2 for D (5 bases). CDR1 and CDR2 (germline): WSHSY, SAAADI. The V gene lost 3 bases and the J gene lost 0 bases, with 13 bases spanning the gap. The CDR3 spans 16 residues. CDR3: CASSDRDYQSTDTQYF. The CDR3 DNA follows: TGCGCCAGCAGTGATCGTGACTACCAAAGCACAGATACGCAGTATTTT.